In its sample, the clone carrying this TCR beta chain was seen once. Authors' processing steps: Researchers report that nucleated cell counts were estimated from reference gene primer amplification. The table came from immunoSEQ multiplex PCR; TCRdb's copy has only in-frame clones and leaves some out. That table is the source of V, J and clone size, and D and trimming were worked out from the DNA. The table records some 190,000 clones, 80% to 90% of them present only once. The length of the CDR3 is 19 residues. With V trimmed by 5 bases and J by 0 bases, 12 bases remained unmatched. CDR1 is PRHDT, CDR2 FYEKMQ, per germline (reference sequence). The sample belongs to a study of blood T cell repertoires in COVID-19. Whole-study context: Sites across the United States, Italy and Spain contributed samples from acute and convalescent COVID-19. From T cells, B-cell-depleted T cells, or PBMCs came the material, which was cDNA or gDNA.

Sequences were obtained from peripheral blood. This clonotype was obtained from a man aged 60-69 years with acute or convalescent COVID-19. V usage is TRBV13 and J usage is TRBJ2-6; TRBD2 agrees at 8 bases. CDR3 DNA: TGTGCCAGCAGCACCCGGGGGGGAGGACCCTTCTCTGGGGCCAACGTCCTGACTTTC. Its protein is CASSTRGGGPFSGANVLTF.